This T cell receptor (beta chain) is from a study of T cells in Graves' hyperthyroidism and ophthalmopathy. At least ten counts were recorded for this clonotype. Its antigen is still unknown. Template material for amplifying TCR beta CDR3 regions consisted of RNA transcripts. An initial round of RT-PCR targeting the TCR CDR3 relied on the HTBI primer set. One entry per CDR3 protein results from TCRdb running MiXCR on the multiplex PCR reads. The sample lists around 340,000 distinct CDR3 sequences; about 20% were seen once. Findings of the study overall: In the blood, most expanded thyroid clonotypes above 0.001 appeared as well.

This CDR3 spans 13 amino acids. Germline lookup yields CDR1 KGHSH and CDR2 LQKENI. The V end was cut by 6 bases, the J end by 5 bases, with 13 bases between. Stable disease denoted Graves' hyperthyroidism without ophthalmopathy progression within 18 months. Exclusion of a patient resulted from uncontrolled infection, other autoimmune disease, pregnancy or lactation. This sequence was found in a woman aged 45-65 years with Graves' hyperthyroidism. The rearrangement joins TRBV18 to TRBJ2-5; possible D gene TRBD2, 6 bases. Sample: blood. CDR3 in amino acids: CASSQTREETQYF. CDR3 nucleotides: TGTGCCAGCTCCCAGACCCGGGAGGAGACCCAGTACTTC.